This TCR beta chain was identified in a study of blood T cell repertoires in COVID-19 (dated by TCRdb to 2020 to 2022). Regarding the study in general: Collaborator samples came from the United States, Italy and Spain and covered acute and convalescent phases of COVID-19. The material from the prospective study consisted of cDNA or gDNA derived from T cells, B-cell-depleted T cells, or PBMCs. The dataset comprised deeply sampled blood TCRbeta repertoires from subjects exposed to, actively infected with, or recovered from COVID-19. A freely available public database, intended as a resource for researchers studying the immune response to SARS-CoV-2, is where the repertoires were released. The samples were drawn from the first 160 participants of the ongoing ImmuneRACE study and from 950 to 1,500 subjects provided by 6 global collaborators. Nearly every sample came with metadata listing a de-identified subject ID, COVID-19 status, age in years and sex. Where HLA class I and class II types were available, the types were taken from metadata supplied by the sample provider, not from assay-based typing. The paper as a whole reports these results and caveats: Clinical and demographic metadata were provided uncurated, with the amount varying by source and participant.

The germline V gene provides CDR1 MDHEN and CDR2 SYDVKM. At the junction V is shortened by 2 bases and J by 5 bases, with 13 bases in between. The CDR3 starts with the cysteine, ends with the phenylalanine, and has 14 residues. The entry retains the CDR3 DNA only, 42 bases that are in frame from base 1. The collaborating institutions used their own protocols to collect whole blood in K2EDTA tubes. For TCRbeta analysis, collaborators shipped samples in one of three forms: frozen whole blood, isolated PBMCs, or DNA extracted from either of those sample types. As to this clone: The target of this receptor is not known. Within one base of it there is no much larger clone, and no base qualities were kept.

TCRbeta CDR3 regions were amplified from genomic DNA using the immunoSEQ Assay, a bias-controlled multiplex PCR. In the authors' own workflow: The number of nucleated cells in each sample was estimated from the amplification of reference gene primers within the assay. Sequence reads were collapsed and filtered to measure the absolute abundance of every unique TCRbeta CDR3 rearrangement. For each sample, productive Simpson clonality was calculated as the square root of Simpson's diversity index across productive rearrangements. As stored in TCRdb, this immuneACCESS dataset retains in-frame rearrangements with V and J assigned. A fraction of the clones does not appear; measured against another copy, unresolved V genes explain less than half of the discrepancy, and the remainder lacks a known reason. That table furnishes V, J and clone size, whereas the DNA furnished D and trimming. This sample gives about 220,000 clones in total; roughly 87% of them show up just once. 1.9% of the sample is taken by the ten largest.

Material: peripheral blood. Here the chain combines TRBV28 and TRBJ2-7; a weak D assignment points to TRBD2 (6 bases agree). This clonotype originated in a middle-aged man with active or convalescent COVID-19. The nucleotides are TGTGCCAGCAGTTTAAGGAGGGTTCGACACGAGCAGTACTTC. Translated, it gives CASSLRRVRHEQYF.